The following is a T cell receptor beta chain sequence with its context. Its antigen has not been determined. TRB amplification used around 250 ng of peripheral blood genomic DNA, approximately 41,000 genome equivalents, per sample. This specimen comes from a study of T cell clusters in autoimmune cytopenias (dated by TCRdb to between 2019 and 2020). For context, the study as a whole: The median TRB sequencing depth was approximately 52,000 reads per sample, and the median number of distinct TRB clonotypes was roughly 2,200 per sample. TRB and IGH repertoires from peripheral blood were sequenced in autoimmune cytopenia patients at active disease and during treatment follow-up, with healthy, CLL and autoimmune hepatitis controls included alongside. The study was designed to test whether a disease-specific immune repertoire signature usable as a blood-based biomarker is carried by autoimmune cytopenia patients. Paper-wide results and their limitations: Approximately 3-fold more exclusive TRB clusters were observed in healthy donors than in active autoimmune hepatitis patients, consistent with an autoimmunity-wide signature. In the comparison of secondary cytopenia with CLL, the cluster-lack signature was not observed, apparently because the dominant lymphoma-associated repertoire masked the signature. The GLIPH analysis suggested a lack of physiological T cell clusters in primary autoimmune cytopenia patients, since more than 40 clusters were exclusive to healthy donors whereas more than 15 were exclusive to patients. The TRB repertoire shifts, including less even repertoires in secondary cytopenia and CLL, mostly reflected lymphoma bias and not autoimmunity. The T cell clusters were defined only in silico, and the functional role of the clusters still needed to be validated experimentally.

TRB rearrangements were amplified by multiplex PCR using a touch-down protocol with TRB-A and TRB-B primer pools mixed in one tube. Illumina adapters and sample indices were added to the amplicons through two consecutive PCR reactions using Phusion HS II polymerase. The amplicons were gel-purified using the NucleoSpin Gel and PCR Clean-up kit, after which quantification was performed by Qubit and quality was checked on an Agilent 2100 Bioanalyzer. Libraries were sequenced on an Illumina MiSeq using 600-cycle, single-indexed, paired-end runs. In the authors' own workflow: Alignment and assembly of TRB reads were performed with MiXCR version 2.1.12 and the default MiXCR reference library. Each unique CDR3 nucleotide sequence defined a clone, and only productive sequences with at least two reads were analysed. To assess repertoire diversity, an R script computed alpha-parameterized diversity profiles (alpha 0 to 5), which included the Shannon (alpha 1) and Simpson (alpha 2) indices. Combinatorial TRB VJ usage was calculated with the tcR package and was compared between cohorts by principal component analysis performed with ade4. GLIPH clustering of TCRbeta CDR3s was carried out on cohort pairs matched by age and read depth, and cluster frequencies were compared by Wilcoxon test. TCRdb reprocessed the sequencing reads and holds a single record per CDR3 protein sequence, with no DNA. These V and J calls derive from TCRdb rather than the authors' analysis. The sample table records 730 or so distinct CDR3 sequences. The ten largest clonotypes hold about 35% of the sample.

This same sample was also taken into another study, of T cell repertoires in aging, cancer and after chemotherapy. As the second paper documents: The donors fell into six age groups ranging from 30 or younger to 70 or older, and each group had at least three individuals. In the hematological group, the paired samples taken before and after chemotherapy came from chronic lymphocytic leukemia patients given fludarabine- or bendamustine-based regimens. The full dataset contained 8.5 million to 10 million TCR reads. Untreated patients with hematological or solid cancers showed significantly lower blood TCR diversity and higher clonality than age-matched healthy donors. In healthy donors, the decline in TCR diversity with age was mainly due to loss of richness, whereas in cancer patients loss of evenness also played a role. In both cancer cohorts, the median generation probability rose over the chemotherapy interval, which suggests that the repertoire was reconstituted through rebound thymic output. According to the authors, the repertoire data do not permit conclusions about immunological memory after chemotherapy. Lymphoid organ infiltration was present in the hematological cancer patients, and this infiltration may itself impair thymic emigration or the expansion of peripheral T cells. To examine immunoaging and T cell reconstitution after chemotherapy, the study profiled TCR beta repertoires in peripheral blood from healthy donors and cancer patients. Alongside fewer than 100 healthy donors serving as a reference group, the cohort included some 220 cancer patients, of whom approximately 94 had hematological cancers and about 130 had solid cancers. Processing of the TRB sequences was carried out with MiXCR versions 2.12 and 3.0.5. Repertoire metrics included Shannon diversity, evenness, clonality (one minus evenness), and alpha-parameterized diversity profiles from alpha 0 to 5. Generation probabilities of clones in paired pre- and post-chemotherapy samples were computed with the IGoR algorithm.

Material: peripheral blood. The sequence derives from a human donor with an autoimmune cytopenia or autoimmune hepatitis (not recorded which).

The CDR3 loop reads CASSSDRAGTEAFF. The sequence joins TRBV7-2 to TRBJ1-1; TCRdb's D call of TRBD1 is untestable without DNA. Via the germline V gene, CDR1 is SGHTA and CDR2 FQGNSA. The CDR3 covers 14 residues, taking in both the cysteine and the phenylalanine. The DNA sequence is not available. Extended through the reference TRBV7-2 and TRBJ1-1 proteins, this CDR3 yields the full variable domain: GAGVSQSPSNKVTEKGKDVELRCDPISGHTALYWYRQSLGQGLEFLIYFQGNSAPDKSGLPSDRFSAERTGGSVSTLTIQRTQQEDSAVYLCASSSDRAGTEAFFGQGTRLTVV.